A single sample gave rise to the 24 T cell receptor beta chains below, sequenced in a study of blood T cells in healthy people across ages (dated by TCRdb to between 2014 and 2017). The receptor library was made with 5' RACE. The listed sequencing device is Illumina HiSeq 2500. A second PCR of about 6 to 11 cycles was performed with a sample-barcoded 5' primer and a J-beta primer mix. TCRdb trimmed the raw reads at Q25, called clones with MiXCR and kept productive beta chains. Each entry is one CDR3 protein sequence, shown with its most common DNA and genes. Within this sample are around 1.1 million distinct CDR3 sequences, with approximately 38% of them counted one time only. Jointly, the top ten make up approximately 14% of the sample. The sample comprised blood. All receptors derive from a man younger than 35 in good health.

This sequence joins TRBV12-3 or TRBV12-4 and TRBJ1-2; a possible D gene is TRBD1 (6 bases). This CDR3 comprises 12 residues. Trimming left V 7 bases short and J 6 bases short, with 12 bases between. The CDR3 loop is CASTQTGNGYTF. The CDR3 region has the DNA TGTGCCAGCACACAGACAGGCAATGGCTACACCTTC.

The chain is built from TRBV6-5 and TRBJ1-3; tentatively, D is TRBD1 (5 bases). This CDR3 spans 14 amino acids. Germline CDR1 MNHEY, CDR2 SVGAGI. With 0 bases removed from V and 2 bases from J, the gap between germline ends came to 5 bases. The CDR3: CASSYSGAGNTIYF. The CDR3 DNA reads TGTGCCAGCAGTTACTCAGGGGCTGGAAACACCATATATTTT.

The chain uses TRBV6-1 and TRBJ1-5; D uncertain. Per the germline V gene, CDR1 is MNHNS and CDR2 is SASEGT. The CDR3 contains 13 residues. V lost 3 bases and J 6 bases, leaving 9 bases between the germline ends. The CDR3 nucleotides read TGTGCCAGCAGTGATGTTCGCGGTCAGCCCCAGCATTTT. Amino acids: CASSDVRGQPQHF.

This clonotype was seen a few times. The chain carries TRBV5-6 and TRBJ2-3; maybe TRBD1 (5 bases). The CDR3 extends over 14 amino acids. V lost 3 bases and J lost 2, with 10 bases in between. Germline CDR1 SGHDT, CDR2 YYEEEE. For the CDR3, the DNA is TGTGCCAGCAGCTCGACAGTTGCCACAGATACGCAGTATTTT. Protein product: CASSSTVATDTQYF.

This clonotype has more than one count but fewer than ten. The chain is built from TRBV4-3 and TRBJ2-3, with 10 bases identical to TRBD1. Germline-derived CDR1 and CDR2 are LGHNA and YSLEER. The CDR3 runs to 18 residues. V lost 0 bases, J lost 3 bases, and 9 bases stayed unmatched. The CDR3 nucleotides are TGCGCCAGCAGCCAAGATTGGACAGGGGGAATATCGACAGATACGCAGTATTTT. Its protein product is CASSQDWTGGISTDTQYF.

The chain carries TRBV4-2 and TRBJ2-3; 7 bases match TRBD2. Germline trimming cut 0 bases from V and 3 bases from J; bases unmatched to any gene: 9. The CDR3 is 17 residues long. Germline CDR1 reads LGHNA; CDR2 reads YNFKEQ. The CDR3 region has the DNA TGTGCCAGCAGCCAAGAATTTTGGGGGGGGAGGACAGATACGCAGTATTTT. This gives the protein CASSQEFWGGRTDTQYF.

The V gene is TRBV5-6, the J gene TRBJ1-5, with no clear D. The CDR3 spans 12 residues. V lost 7 bases to trimming and J lost 6 bases, with 11 bases between them. Looked up from germline, CDR1 is SGHDT and CDR2 is YYEEEE. The CDR3 region is CASAKWGQPQHF. In DNA, the CDR3 is TGTGCCAGCGCCAAGTGGGGTCAGCCCCAGCATTTT.

This clonotype was detected only a few times. V usage is TRBV20-1 and J usage is TRBJ1-1, with a tentative D call TRBD1 (5 bases). The CDR3 length is 14 residues. Trimming pared 4 bases from V and 4 bases from J, leaving 16 bases between. CDR1 is DFQATT, CDR2 SNEGSKA, per germline (reference sequence). This CDR3 reads CSAKDPGGTTEAFF. In DNA, the CDR3 is TGCAGTGCTAAGGATCCAGGCGGGACCACTGAAGCTTTCTTT.

The J gene is TRBJ2-4, the V gene TRBV7-2; TRBD2 might be the D (6 bases). Between the trimmed V and J ends, which lost 1 base and 1 base, there was a span of 11 bases. The CDR3 is made up of 16 amino acids. Germline CDR1 SGHTA, CDR2 FQGNSA. The CDR3 sequence: CASSLVSRGAKNIQYF. The CDR3 DNA is TGTGCCAGCAGCTTAGTTAGTCGGGGGGCCAAAAACATTCAGTACTTC.

The J gene is TRBJ2-1, the V gene TRBV6-2 or TRBV6-3; 8 positions match TRBD1. Unmatched junction bases numbered 6, after V lost 6 bases and J lost 2 bases. CDR3 length equals 15 residues. The V gene's germline CDR1 is MNHEY and CDR2 SVGEGT. The CDR3 loop reads CASSVSDRAYNEQFF. The CDR3 DNA reads TGTGCCAGCAGCGTTTCGGACAGGGCCTACAATGAGCAGTTCTTC.

The chain recombines TRBV10-3 with TRBJ1-6; maybe TRBD1 (5 bases). Germline V lookup: CDR1 ENHRY, CDR2 SYGVKD. V lost 0 bases to trimming and J lost 9 bases, with 12 bases between them. This CDR3 has 15 residues. CDR3 amino acids: CAISESGREGSPLHF. CDR3 DNA: TGTGCCATCAGTGAGTCGGGCAGGGAAGGTTCACCCCTCCACTTT.

In its sample, this clonotype was seen a few times. V gene TRBV4-2 combines with J gene TRBJ2-4; a possible D gene is TRBD2 (5 bases). The CDR3 totals 19 residues. V was trimmed by 0 bases and J by 0 bases, leaving 18 bases between them. Germline assignment: CDR1 LGHNA and CDR2 YNFKEQ. The CDR3 loop is CASSQDTAGGRLAKNIQYF. The CDR3 coding sequence is TGTGCCAGCAGCCAAGATACGGCGGGTGGGCGGCTAGCCAAAAACATTCAGTACTTC.

The chain employs TRBV10-3 and TRBJ1-1; perhaps TRBD1 as D (6 bases). V lost 3 bases to trimming and J lost 6 bases, with 14 bases between them. CDR3 size: 14 residues. The V gene's germline CDR1 is ENHRY and CDR2 SYGVKD. CDR3 region: CAISDSSGVPEAFF. CDR3 nucleotide sequence: TGTGCCATCAGTGATAGTTCAGGGGTCCCTGAAGCTTTCTTT.

This clonotype turned up a few times. The genes are TRBV9 and TRBJ1-2; maybe TRBD1 (6 bases). This CDR3 has 17 residues. Germline CDR1 SGDLS, CDR2 YYNGEE. V dropped 2 bases and J dropped 1 base, with 18 bases sitting between them. The CDR3 is CASSVESRGARNYGYTF. The CDR3 DNA follows: TGTGCCAGCAGCGTCGAATCCCGGGGGGCACGTAACTATGGCTACACCTTC.

This clonotype was seen repeatedly, ten times or more. The V and J genes are TRBV27 and TRBJ2-5; 8 positions match TRBD1. The CDR3 extends over 13 amino acids. J gave up 6 bases and V 8 bases, and 8 bases lay outside the gene matches. CDR1 is MNHEY and CDR2 is SMNVEV in the germline V gene (reference sequence). The CDR3: CASGQGSGKTQYF. CDR3 nucleotide sequence: TGTGCCAGCGGACAGGGTTCGGGGAAGACCCAGTACTTC.

The V call is TRBV12-3 or TRBV12-4, the J call TRBJ2-3; maybe TRBD2 (7 bases). Trimming cost V 5 bases and J 5 bases, with 17 bases left between them. This CDR3 has 15 residues. CDR3 nucleotide sequence: TGTGCCAGCAGTCATCCGGGGGGCGAGGGAGATACGCAGTATTTT. Residues: CASSHPGGEGDTQYF.

J is TRBJ1-2 and V is TRBV6-5; a weak D match, TRBD1 (5 bases). The CDR3 covers 14 residues. Germline CDR1 and CDR2: MNHEY and SVGAGI. The V gene lost 7 bases and the J gene lost 4 bases, with 16 bases spanning the gap. Written as DNA, the CDR3 is TGTGCCAGCACCACAGCAGGGTCCAGCTATGGCTACACCTTC. Encoded protein: CASTTAGSSYGYTF.

The V call is TRBV20-1, the J call TRBJ2-7, with TRBD1 matching 8 bases. The J call may be in error: the DNA end matches TRBJ2-5 better. The CDR3 is 13 amino acids. Germline CDR1 and CDR2: DFQATT and SNEGSKA (reference sequence). CDR3 sequence reads: CSARVTGEMTQYF. In DNA, the CDR3 is TGCAGTGCTAGGGTGACAGGGGAAATGACCCAGTACTTC.

This chain connects TRBV5-5 to TRBJ2-1, with 7 bases identical to TRBD1. The CDR3 has 14 residues. The J segment lost 6 bases and the V segment lost 3 bases, leaving 6 bases of the junction unmatched. Germline CDR1 is SGHKS and CDR2 is YYEKEE (reference sequence). CDR3 region: CASSSRDSRNEQFF. CDR3 coding DNA: TGTGCCAGCAGCTCCCGGGACAGCCGCAATGAGCAGTTCTTC. The whole variable domain, remainder taken from reference TRBV5-5 and TRBJ2-1, is DAGVTQSPTHLIKTRGQQVTLRCSPISGHKSVSWYQQVLGQGPQFIFQYYEKEERGRGNFPDRFSARQFPNYSSELNVNALLLGDSALYLCASSSRDSRNEQFFGPGTRLTVL.

This clonotype was picked up a small number of times. The chain recombines TRBV12-3 or TRBV12-4 with TRBJ2-3; D gene uncertain. V shed 5 bases and J shed 2 bases, with 14 bases lying between them. This CDR3 has 15 residues. The CDR3 DNA reads TGTGCCAGCAGTCTGTCGAGCCTTCTCACAGATACGCAGTATTTT. The encoded protein is CASSLSSLLTDTQYF.

This clonotype came up a few times. The CDR3 bases are TGCAGCGTTGAGGACGGGACAGGGGTGAACACTGAAGCTTTCTTT. Protein sequence: CSVEDGTGVNTEAFF. This chain connects TRBV29-1 to TRBJ1-1; TRBD1 matches 10 bases. V shed 3 bases, J shed 0 bases, and the junction held 4 bases outside the gene matches. This CDR3 is built from 15 residues. The germline V gene has CDR1 SQVTM and CDR2 ANQGSEA.

In its sample, this clonotype was seen many times. The chain joins TRBV4-3 to TRBJ2-3, with 8 nucleotides matching TRBD2. CDR1 and CDR2 from the germline V gene are LGHNA and YSLEER. V dropped 5 bases and J dropped 4; count of bases not matched to a gene: 8. The CDR3 totals 15 residues. This chain's CDR3 is CASSWRLATADTQYF. The DNA of the CDR3 is TGCGCCAGCAGCTGGAGACTAGCGACCGCAGATACGCAGTATTTT.

The chain links TRBV7-2 to TRBJ1-1; maybe TRBD1 (5 bases). V was shortened by 1 base and J by 4 bases, with 16 bases between the two germline ends. The CDR3 covers 16 residues. CDR1 SGHTA and CDR2 FQGNSA come from the germline V gene. CDR3: CASSLGPQGLGTEAFF. DNA of the CDR3: TGTGCCAGCAGCTTAGGCCCTCAGGGTTTGGGCACTGAAGCTTTCTTT.

There are many counts of this clonotype. The V gene is TRBV14, the J gene TRBJ1-4, with 8 bases identical to TRBD1. Germline assignment: CDR1 SGHDN and CDR2 FVKESK. J gave up 7 bases and V 4 bases, and 11 bases lay outside the gene matches. The CDR3 has 16 residues. As DNA, the CDR3 is TGTGCCAGCAGCCCCCCTTCGGACAGGGCCAGTGAAAAACTGTTTTTT. Its protein product is CASSPPSDRASEKLFF.